This T cell receptor beta chain was captured by sequencing in a study of T cell changes during pregnancy in multiple sclerosis. Measured with immunoSEQ multiplex PCR; TCRdb has only the in-frame clones, and not every one. The sample carries over 45,000 clones, less than 95% recorded once. Trimming cost V 3 bases and J 4 bases, with 16 bases left between them. Per germline, CDR1 MDHEN and CDR2 SYDVKM. The CDR3 has 16 amino acids. The sample in question was peripheral blood, obtained in the first trimester of pregnancy. This chain joins TRBV28 and TRBJ2-1, with D possibly TRBD2 on 6 matching bases. This clonotype was obtained from a female donor in good health, enrolled as a control in a pregnancy study. Here the CDR3 DNA reads TGTGCCAGCAGTTTCGACGGAGCGGGCGTTTACAATGAGCAGTTCTTC. Encoded protein: CASSFDGAGVYNEQFF.